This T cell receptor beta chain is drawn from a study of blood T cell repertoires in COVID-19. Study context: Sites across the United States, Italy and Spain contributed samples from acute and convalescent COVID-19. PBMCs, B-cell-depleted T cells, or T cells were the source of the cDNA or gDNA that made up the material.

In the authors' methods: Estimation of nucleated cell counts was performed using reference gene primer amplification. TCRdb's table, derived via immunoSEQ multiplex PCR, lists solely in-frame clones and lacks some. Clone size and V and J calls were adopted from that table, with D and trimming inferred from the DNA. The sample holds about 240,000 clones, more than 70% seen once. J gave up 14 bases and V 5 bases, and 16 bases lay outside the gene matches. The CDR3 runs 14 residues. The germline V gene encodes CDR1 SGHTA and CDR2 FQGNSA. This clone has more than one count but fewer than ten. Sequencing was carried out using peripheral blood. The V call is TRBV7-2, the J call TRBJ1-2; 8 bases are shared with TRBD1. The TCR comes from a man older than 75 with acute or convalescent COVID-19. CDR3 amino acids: CASSPGQGAMFLTF. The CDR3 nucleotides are TGTGCCAGCAGCCCAGGGCAGGGGGCGATGTTTCTAACCTTC.